This T cell receptor (beta chain) appears in the sequencing data of a study of molecular identifiers for immune sequencing clone quantification. Germline CDR1 is SGHDT and CDR2 is YYEEEE. Trimming pared 1 base from V and 6 bases from J, leaving 14 bases between. The CDR3 spans 14 residues. Sorted naive CD8 T cells, roughly 19,000 to 1,000,000, were sequenced from 10%, 30% or 50% RNA. Naive CD8 T cells were FACS-sorted by CD8+CD4-CCR7+CD45RA+ markers. Using its own MiXCR run on the PCR reads, TCRdb lists one record per CDR3 protein. The top ten hold about 0.73% of the sample, which has nearly 650,000 distinct CDR3 sequences, about 25% seen once. This clonotype was found many times.

This clonotype was obtained from a human donor in good health. Some libraries in this study had Jurkat cell RNA spiked in. Sample: naive CD8+ T cells from blood, with Jurkat cell RNA spiked in. Subset reported: FACS-sorted CD8+CD4-CCR7+CD45RA+ naive T cells. The chain has TRBV5-6 and TRBJ2-7; possibly TRBD2 for D (5 bases). The CDR3 nucleotides are TGTGCCAGCAGCTTGAGGTCCGGGGTATCCGAGCAGTACTTC. Translated: CASSLRSGVSEQYF.